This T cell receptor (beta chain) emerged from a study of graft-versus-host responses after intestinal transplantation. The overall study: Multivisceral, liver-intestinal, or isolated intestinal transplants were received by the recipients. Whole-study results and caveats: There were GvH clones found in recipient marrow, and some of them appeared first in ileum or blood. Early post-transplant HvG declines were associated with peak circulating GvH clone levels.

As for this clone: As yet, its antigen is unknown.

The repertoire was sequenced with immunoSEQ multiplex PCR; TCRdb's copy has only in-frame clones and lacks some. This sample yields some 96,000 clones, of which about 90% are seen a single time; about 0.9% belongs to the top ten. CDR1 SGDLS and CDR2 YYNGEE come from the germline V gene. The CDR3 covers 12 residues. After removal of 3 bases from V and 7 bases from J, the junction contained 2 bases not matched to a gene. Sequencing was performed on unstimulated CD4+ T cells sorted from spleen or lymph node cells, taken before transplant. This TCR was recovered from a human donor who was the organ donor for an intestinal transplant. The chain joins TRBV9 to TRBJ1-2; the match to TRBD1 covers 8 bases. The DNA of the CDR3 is TGTGCCAGCAGCGGACAGGGGAGTGGCTACACCTTC. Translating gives CASSGQGSGYTF.